The T cell receptor beta chain described here comes from a study of shared clonotypes between healthy human individuals. This CDR3 region has 15 residues. Between the trimmed V and J ends, which lost 4 bases and 5 bases, there was a span of 18 bases. CDR1 is SGHRS, CDR2 YFSETQ, per germline. Here immunoSEQ multiplex PCR was the method, and the copy in TCRdb shows in-frame clones only, minus some. In the table there are around 1.1 million clones, around 78% of which are singletons. Sequencing was performed on memory CD4+ T cells from PBMCs. Subset meaning: CD45RA-negative fraction. This clonotype was obtained from a man aged 18 to 30 in good health. Some clones in this sample may be carry-over from other donors' samples. This chain uses TRBV5-1 with TRBJ2-5; D perhaps matches TRBD2 (6 bases). CDR3 protein: CASSPQRRGRETQYF. CDR3 sequence (DNA): TGCGCCAGCAGCCCGCAAAGGAGGGGTCGGGAGACCCAGTACTTC.